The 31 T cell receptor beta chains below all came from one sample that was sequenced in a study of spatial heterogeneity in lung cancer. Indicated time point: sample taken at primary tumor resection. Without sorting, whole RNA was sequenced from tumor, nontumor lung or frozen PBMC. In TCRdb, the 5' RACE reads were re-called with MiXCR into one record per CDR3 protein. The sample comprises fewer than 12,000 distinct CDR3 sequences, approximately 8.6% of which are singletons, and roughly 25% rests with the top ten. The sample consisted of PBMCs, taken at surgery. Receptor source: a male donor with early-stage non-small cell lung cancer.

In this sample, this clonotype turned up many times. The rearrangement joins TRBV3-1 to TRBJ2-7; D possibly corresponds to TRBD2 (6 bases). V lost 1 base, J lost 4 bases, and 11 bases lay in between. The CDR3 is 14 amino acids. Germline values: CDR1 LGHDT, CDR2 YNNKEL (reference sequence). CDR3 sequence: CASSQAGGVYEQYF. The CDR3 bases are TGTGCCAGCAGCCAAGCCGGAGGGGTATACGAGCAGTACTTC.

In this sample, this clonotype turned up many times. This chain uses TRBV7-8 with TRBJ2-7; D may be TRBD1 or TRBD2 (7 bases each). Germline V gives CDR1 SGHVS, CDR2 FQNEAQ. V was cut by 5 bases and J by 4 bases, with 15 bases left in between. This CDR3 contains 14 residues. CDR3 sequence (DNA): TGTGCCAGCAGCATTTCAGGGGGAGGGTACGAGCAGTACTTC. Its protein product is CASSISGGGYEQYF.

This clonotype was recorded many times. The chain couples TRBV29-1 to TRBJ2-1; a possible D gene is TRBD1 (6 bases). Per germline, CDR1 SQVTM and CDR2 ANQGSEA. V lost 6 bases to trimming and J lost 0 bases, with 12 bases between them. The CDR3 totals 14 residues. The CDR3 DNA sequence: TGCAGCGTACGGCAGGGGAGCTCCTACAATGAGCAGTTCTTC. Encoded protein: CSVRQGSSYNEQFF.

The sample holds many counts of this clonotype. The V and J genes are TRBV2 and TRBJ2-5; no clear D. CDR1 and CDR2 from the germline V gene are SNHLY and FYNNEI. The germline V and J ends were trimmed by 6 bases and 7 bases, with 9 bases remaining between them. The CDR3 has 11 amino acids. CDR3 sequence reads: CASSEAWTQYF. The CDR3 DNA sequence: TGTGCCAGCAGCGAGGCTTGGACCCAGTACTTC.

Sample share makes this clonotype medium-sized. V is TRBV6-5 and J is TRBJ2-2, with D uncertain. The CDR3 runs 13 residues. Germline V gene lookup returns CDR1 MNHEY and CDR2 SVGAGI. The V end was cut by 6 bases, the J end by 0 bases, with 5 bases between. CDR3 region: CASRRPNTGELFF. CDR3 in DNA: TGTGCCAGCAGACGTCCGAACACCGGGGAGCTGTTTTTT.

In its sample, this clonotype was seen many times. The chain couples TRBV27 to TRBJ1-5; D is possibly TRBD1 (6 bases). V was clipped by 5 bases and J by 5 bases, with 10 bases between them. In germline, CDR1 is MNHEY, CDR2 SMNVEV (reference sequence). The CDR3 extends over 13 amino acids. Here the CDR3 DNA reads TGTGCCAGCAGTAACAGGGACTATCAGCCCCAGCATTTT. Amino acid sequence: CASSNRDYQPQHF.

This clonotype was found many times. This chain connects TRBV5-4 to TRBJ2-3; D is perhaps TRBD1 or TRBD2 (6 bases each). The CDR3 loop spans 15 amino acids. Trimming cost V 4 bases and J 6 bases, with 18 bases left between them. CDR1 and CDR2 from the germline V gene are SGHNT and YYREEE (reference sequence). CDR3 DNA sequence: TGTGCCAGCAGCACCGCCGGGGGCGCGACGGATACGCAGTATTTT. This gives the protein CASSTAGGATDTQYF.

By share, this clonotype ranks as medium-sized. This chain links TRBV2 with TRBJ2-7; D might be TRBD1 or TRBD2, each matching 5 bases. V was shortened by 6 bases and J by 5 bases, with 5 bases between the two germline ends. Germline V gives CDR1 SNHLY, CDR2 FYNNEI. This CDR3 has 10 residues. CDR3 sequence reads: CASRGDEQYF. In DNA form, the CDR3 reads TGTGCCAGCAGGGGGGACGAGCAGTACTTC.

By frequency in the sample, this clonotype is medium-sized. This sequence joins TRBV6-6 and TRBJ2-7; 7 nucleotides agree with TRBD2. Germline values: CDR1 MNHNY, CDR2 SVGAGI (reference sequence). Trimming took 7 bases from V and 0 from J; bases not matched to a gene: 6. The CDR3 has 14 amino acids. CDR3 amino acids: CASNGGLSSYEQYF. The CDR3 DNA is TGTGCCAGCAATGGGGGACTAAGCTCCTACGAGCAGTACTTC.

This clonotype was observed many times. CDR3 region: CSVEGQSSYEQYF. CDR3 coding DNA: TGCAGCGTTGAAGGCCAGAGCTCCTACGAGCAGTACTTC. This chain connects TRBV29-1 to TRBJ2-7; no clear D gene. CDR1 and CDR2 (germline): SQVTM, ANQGSEA. The germline V and J ends were trimmed by 1 base and 0 bases, with 7 bases remaining between them. CDR3 length equals 13 residues.

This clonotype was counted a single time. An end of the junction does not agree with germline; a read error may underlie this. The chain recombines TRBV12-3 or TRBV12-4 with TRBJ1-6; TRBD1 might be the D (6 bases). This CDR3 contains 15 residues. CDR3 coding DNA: TGTTCCAGCAGTGACCAACAGGGAATGGACTCACCCCTCCACTTT. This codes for CSSSDQQGMDSPLHF.

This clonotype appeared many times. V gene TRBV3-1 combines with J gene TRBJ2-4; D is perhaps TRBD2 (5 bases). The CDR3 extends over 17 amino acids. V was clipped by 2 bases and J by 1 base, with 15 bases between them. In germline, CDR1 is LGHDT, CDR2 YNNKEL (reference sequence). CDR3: CASSQTLDPGAKNIQYF. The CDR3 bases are TGTGCCAGCAGCCAAACTTTAGATCCGGGGGCCAAAAACATTCAGTACTTC. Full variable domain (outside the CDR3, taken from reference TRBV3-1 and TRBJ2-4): DTAVSQTPKYLVTQMGNDKSIKCEQNLGHDTMYWYKQDSKKFLKIMFSYNNKELIINETVPNRFSPKSPDKAHLNLHINSLELGDSAVYFCASSQTLDPGAKNIQYFGAGTRLSVL.

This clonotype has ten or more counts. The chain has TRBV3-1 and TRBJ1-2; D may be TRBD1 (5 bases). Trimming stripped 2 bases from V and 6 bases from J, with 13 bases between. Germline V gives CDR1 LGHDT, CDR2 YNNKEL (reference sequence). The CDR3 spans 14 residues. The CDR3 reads CASSQLSQGHGYTF. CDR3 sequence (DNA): TGTGCCAGCAGCCAACTCTCCCAGGGACATGGCTACACCTTC.

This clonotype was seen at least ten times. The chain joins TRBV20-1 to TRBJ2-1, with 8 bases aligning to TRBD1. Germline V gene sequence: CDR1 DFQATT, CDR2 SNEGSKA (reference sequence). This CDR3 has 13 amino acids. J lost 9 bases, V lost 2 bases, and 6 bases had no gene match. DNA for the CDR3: TGCAGTGCTAGAAAGGACAGGGAGGCTGAGCAGTTCTTC. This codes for CSARKDREAEQFF.

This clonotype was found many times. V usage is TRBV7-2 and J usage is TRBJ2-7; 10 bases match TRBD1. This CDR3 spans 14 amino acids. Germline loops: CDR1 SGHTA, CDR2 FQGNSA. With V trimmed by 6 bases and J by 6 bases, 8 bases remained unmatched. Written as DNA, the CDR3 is TGTGCCAGCAGGGAGACAGGGGGCAGCGGCGAGCAGTACTTC. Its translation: CASRETGGSGEQYF.

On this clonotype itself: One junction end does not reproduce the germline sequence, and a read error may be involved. The CDR3 nucleotides read TGTAGCGTTGAAAAGGGATGGGTCGGGGAGCTGTCTTTT. Encoded protein: CSVEKGWVGELSF. The chain links TRBV29-1 to TRBJ2-2, with D possibly matching TRBD2 (5 bases). The CDR3 runs 13 residues. CDR1 and CDR2 (germline): SQVTM, ANQGSEA.

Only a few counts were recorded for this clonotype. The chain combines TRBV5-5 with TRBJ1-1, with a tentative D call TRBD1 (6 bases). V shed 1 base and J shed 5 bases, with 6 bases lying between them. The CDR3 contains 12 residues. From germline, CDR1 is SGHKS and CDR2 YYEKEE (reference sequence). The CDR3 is CASSLRGTEAFF. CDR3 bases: TGTGCCAGCAGCTTGAGGGGGACTGAAGCTTTCTTT. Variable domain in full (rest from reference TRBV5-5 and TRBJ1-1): DAGVTQSPTHLIKTRGQQVTLRCSPISGHKSVSWYQQVLGQGPQFIFQYYEKEERGRGNFPDRFSARQFPNYSSELNVNALLLGDSALYLCASSLRGTEAFFGQGTRLTVV.

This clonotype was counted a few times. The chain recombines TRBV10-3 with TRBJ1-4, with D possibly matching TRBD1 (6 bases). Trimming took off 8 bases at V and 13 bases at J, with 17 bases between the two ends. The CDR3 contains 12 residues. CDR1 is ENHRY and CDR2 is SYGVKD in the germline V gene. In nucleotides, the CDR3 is TGTGCCATCCGACCCGAGACAGGCTCACTGTTTTTT. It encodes CAIRPETGSLFF.

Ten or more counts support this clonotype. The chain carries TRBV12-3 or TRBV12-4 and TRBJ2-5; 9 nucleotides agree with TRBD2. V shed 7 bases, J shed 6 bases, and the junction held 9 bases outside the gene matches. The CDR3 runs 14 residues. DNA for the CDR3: TGTGCCAGCACCCCGGGAGCGGGGGGCCAGACCCAGTACTTC. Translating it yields CASTPGAGGQTQYF.

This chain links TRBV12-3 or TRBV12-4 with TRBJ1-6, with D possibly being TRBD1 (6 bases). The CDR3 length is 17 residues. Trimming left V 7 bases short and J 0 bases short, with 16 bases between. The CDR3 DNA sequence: TGTGCCAGCACTTGGGGGGGCCGCAGCTCCTATAATTCACCCCTCCACTTT. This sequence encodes CASTWGGRSSYNSPLHF.

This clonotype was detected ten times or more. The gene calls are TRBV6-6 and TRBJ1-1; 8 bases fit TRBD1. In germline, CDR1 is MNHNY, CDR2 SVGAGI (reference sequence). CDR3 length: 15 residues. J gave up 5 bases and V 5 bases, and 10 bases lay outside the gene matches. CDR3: CASSKNPYRGTEAFF. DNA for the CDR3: TGTGCCAGCAGTAAAAACCCGTACAGGGGGACTGAAGCTTTCTTT.

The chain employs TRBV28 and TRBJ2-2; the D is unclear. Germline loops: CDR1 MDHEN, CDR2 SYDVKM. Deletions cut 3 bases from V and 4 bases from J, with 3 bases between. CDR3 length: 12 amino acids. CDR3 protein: CASSFSTGELFF. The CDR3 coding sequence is TGTGCCAGCAGTTTCAGCACCGGGGAGCTGTTTTTT. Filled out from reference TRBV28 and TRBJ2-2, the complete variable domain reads DVKVTQSSRYLVKRTGEKVFLECVQDMDHENMFWYRQDPGLGLRLIYFSYDVKMKEKGDIPEGYSVSREKKERFSLILESASTNQTSMYLCASSFSTGELFFGEGSRLTVL.

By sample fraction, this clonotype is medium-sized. The CDR3 protein is CASTTDRAEYF. The CDR3 DNA follows: TGTGCCAGCACCACGGACAGGGCCGAGTATTTT. The chain couples TRBV28 to TRBJ2-3, with TRBD1 matching over 8 bases. The CDR3 is 11 amino acids. The J segment lost 13 bases and the V segment lost 7 bases, leaving 7 bases of the junction unmatched. The germline V gene encodes CDR1 MDHEN and CDR2 SYDVKM.

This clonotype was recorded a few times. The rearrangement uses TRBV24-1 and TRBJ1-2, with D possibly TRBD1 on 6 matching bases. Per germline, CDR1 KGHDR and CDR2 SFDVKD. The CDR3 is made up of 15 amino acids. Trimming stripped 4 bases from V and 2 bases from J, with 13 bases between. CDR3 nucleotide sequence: TGTGCCACCAGTGACGCCCATACAGGGAACTATGGCTACACCTTC. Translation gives CATSDAHTGNYGYTF.

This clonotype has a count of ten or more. In nucleotides, the CDR3 is TGCAGTGCTAGGGCGGGACAGGGAAGTACTGAAGCTTTCTTT. Amino acids: CSARAGQGSTEAFF. The chain employs TRBV20-1 and TRBJ1-1, with TRBD1 matching over 9 bases. Germline CDR1 is DFQATT and CDR2 is SNEGSKA (reference sequence). This CDR3 has 14 residues. Trimming at V came to 3 bases and at J to 5 bases, leaving 7 bases not matched to a gene.

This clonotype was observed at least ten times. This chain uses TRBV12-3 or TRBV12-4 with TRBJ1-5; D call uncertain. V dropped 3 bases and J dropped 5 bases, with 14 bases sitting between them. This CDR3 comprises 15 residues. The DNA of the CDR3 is TGTGCCAGCAGTTTTAACTTCTTAGGGCATCAGCCCCAGCATTTT. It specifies CASSFNFLGHQPQHF.

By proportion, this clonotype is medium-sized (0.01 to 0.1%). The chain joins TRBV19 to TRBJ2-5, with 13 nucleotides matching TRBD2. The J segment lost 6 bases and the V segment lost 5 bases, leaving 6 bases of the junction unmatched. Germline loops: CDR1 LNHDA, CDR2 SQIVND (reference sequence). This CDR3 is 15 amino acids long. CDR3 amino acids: CASSFGTSGVKTQYF. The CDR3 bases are TGTGCCAGTAGTTTCGGGACTAGCGGGGTAAAGACCCAGTACTTC.

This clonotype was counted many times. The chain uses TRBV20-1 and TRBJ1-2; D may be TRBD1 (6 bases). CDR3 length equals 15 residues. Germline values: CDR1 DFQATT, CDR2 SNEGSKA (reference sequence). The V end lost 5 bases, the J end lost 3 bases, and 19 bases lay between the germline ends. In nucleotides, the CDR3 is TGCAGTGCTCCGAGAGAAGGGGGGCCATACTATGGCTACACCTTC. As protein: CSAPREGGPYYGYTF.

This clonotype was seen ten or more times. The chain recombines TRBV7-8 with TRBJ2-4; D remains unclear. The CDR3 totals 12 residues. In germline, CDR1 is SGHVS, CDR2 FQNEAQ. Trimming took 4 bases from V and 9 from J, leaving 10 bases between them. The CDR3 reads CASSSSLGIQYF. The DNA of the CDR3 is TGTGCCAGCAGCTCAAGCCTCGGCATTCAGTACTTC.

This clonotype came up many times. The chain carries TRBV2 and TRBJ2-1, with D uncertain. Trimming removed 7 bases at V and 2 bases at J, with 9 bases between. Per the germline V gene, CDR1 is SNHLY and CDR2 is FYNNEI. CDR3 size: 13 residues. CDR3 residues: CASTVDPYNEQFF. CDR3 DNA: TGTGCCAGCACGGTGGACCCCTACAATGAGCAGTTCTTC.

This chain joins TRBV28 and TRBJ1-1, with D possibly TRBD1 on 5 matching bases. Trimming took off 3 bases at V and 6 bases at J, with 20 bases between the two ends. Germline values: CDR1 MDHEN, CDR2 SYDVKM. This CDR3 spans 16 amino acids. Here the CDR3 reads CASSFGGDRGGAEAFF. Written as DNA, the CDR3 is TGTGCCAGCAGTTTTGGTGGGGACCGGGGCGGCGCTGAAGCTTTCTTT.